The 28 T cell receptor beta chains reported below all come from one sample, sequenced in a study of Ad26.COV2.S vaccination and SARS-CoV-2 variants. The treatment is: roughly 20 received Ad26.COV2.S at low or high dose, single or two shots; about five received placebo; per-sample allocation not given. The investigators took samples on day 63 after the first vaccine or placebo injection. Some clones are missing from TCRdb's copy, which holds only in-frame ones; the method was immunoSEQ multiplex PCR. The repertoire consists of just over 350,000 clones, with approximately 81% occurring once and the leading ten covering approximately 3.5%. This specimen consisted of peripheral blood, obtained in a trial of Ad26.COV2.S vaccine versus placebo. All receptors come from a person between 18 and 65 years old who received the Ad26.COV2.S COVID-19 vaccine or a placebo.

The CDR3 bases are TGTGCCGGTTCACCAACCCCAGGGACGGTCAAGGGTAGCAATCAGCCCCAGCATTTT. Encoded protein: CAGSPTPGTVKGSNQPQHF. The chain recombines TRBV28 with TRBJ1-5; D possibly corresponds to TRBD1 (5 bases). The V end lost 11 bases, the J end lost 0 bases, and 29 bases lay between the germline ends. Germline V gene sequence: CDR1 MDHEN, CDR2 SYDVKM. This CDR3 region has 19 residues.

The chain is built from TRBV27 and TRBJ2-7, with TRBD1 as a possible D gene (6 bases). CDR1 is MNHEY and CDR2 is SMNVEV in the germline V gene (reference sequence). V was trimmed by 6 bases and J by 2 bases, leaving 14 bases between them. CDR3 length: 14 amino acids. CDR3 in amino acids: CASRGWGLAYEQYF. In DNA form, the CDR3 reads TGTGCCAGCAGAGGGTGGGGGCTCGCCTACGAGCAGTACTTC.

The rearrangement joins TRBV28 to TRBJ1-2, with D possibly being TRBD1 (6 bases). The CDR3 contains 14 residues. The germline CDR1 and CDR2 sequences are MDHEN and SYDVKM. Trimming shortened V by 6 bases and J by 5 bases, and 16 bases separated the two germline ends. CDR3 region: CASRPTGQIYGYTF. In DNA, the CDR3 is TGTGCCAGCAGACCGACCGGACAGATTTATGGCTACACCTTC.

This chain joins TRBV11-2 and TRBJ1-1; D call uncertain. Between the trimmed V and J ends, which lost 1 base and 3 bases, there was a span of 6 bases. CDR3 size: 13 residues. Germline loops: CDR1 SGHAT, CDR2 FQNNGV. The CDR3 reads CASSLGRDTEAFF. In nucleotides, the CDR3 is TGTGCCAGCAGCTTAGGGAGGGACACTGAAGCTTTCTTT. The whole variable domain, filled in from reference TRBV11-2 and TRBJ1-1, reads EAGVAQSPRYKIIEKRQSVAFWCNPISGHATLYWYQQILGQGPKLLIQFQNNGVVDDSQLPKDRFSAERLKGVDSTLKIQPAKLEDSAVYLCASSLGRDTEAFFGQGTRLTVV.

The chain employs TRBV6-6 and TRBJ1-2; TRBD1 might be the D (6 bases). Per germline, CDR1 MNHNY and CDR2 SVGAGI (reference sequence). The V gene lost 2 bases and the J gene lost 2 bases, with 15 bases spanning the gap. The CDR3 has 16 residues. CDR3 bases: TGTGCCAGCAGTTACCCCTCCCGGGGGGCCAACTATGGCTACACCTTC. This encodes CASSYPSRGANYGYTF.

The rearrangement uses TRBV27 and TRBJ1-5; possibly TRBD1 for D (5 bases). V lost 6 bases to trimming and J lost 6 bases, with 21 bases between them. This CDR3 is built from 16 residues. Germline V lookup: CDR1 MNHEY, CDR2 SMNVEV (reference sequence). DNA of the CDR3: TGTGCCAGCAGCCCATCGTCGGGGGAAGATGCTCAGCCCCAGCATTTT. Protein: CASSPSSGEDAQPQHF.

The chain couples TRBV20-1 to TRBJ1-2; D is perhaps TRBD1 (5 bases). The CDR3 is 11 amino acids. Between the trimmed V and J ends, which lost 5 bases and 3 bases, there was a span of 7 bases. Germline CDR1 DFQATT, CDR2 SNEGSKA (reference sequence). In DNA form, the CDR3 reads TGCAGTGCTGGGGACGACTATGGCTACACCTTC. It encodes CSAGDDYGYTF.

The CDR3 DNA follows: TGCGCCAGCAGCCAAGACGGACAGGGGGCCACTGAAGCTTTCTTT. As protein: CASSQDGQGATEAFF. V usage is TRBV4-3 and J usage is TRBJ1-1, with 11 nucleotides matching TRBD1. J gave up 4 bases and V 0 bases, and 1 base lay outside the gene matches. This CDR3 is built from 15 residues. CDR1 is LGHNA and CDR2 is YSLEER in the germline V gene.

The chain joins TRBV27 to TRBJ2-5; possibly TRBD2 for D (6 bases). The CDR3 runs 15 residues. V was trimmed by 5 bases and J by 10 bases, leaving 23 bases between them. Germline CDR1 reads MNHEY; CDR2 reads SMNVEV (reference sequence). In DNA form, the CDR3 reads TGTGCCAGCAGTCCACGCGGGACGGGCCAGTTTATCCAGTACTTC. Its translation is CASSPRGTGQFIQYF.

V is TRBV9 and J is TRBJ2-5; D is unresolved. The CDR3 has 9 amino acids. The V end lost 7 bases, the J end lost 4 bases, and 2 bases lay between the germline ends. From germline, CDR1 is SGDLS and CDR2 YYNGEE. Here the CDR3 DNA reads TGTGCCAGCGGAGAGACCCAGTACTTC. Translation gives CASGETQYF.

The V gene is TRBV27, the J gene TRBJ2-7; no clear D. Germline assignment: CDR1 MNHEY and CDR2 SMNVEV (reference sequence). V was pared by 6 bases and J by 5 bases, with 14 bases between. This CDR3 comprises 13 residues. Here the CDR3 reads CASRVLVSHEQYF. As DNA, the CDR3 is TGTGCCAGCAGGGTACTGGTTAGTCACGAGCAGTACTTC.

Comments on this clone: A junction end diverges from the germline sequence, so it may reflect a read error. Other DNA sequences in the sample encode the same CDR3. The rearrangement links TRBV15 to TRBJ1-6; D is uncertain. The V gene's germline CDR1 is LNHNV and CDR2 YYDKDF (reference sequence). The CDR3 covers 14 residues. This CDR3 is CATRSREGVGALHF. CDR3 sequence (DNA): TGTGCCACCAGGTCGAGGGAGGGCGTCGGAGCCCTCCATTTT.

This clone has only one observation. The CDR3 DNA sequence: TGTGCCAGCAGTTCGATTGGGACAGGGAGGACCTACGAGCAGTACTTC. Translating gives CASSSIGTGRTYEQYF. The chain is built from TRBV28 and TRBJ2-7, with 9 bases matching TRBD1. The CDR3 spans 16 residues. CDR1 and CDR2 (germline): MDHEN, SYDVKM. Trimming at V came to 4 bases and at J to 2 bases, leaving 9 bases not matched to a gene.

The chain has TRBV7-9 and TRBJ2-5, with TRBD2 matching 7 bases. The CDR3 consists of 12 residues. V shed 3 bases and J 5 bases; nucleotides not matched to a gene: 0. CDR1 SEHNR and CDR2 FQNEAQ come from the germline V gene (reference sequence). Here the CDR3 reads CASSLTSETQYF. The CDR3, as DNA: TGTGCCAGCAGCTTGACTAGCGAGACCCAGTACTTC.

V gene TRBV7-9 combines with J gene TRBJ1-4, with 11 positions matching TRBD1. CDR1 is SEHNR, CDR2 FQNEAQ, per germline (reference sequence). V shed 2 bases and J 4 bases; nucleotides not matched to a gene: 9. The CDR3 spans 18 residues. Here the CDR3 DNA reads TGTGCCAGCAGCTTATTGTTCGGGACAGGGGGTGATAATGAAAAACTGTTTTTT. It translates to CASSLLFGTGGDNEKLFF.

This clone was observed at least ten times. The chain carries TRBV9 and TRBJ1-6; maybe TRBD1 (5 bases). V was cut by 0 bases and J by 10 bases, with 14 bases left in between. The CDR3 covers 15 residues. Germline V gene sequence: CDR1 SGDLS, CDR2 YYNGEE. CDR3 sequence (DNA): TGTGCCAGCAGCGTAGATCACGGGGGGTTCTCACCCCTCCACTTT. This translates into CASSVDHGGFSPLHF.

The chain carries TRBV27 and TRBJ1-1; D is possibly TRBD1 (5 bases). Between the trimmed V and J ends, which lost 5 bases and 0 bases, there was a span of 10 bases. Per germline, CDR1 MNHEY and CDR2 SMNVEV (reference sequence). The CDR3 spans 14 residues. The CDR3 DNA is TGTGCCAGCAGTCCTCGGACACTGAACACTGAAGCTTTCTTT. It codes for CASSPRTLNTEAFF.

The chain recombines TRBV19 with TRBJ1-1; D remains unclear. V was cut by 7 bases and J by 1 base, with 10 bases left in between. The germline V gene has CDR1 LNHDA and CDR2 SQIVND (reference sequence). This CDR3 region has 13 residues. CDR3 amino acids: CASTEGRNTEAFF. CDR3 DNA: TGTGCCAGTACCGAAGGGCGGAACACTGAAGCTTTCTTT.

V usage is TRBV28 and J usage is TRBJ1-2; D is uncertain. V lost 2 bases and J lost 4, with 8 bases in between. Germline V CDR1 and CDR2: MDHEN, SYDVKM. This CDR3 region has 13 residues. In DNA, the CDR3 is TGTGCCAGCAGTTTAACAATGGGCTATGGCTACACCTTC. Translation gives CASSLTMGYGYTF.

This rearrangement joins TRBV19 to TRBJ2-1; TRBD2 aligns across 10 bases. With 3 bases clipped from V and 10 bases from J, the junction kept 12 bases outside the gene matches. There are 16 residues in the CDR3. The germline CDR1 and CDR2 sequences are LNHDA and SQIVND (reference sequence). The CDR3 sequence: CASSISLSSGGREQFF. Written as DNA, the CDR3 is TGTGCCAGTAGTATCAGTTTGTCTAGCGGGGGACGGGAGCAGTTCTTC.

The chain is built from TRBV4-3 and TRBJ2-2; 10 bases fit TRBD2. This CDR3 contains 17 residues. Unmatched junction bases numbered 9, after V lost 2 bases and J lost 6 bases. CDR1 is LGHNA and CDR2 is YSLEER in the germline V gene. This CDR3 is CASSQTLAGESAGELFF. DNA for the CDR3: TGCGCCAGCAGCCAAACCCTAGCGGGAGAGAGCGCCGGGGAGCTGTTTTTT.

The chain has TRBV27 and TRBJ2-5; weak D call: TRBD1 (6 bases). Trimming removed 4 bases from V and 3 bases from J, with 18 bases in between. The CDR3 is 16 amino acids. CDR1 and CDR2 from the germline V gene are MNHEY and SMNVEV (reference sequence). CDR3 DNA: TGTGCCAGCAGTTCGGCAGGGGTCGGCCTGAAAGAGACCCAGTACTTC. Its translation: CASSSAGVGLKETQYF.

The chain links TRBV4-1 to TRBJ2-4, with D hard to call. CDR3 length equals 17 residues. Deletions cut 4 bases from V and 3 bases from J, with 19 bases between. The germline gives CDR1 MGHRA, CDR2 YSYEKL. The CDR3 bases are TGCGCCAGCAGCCTCATTGAGACCGCTGGGGTCAAAAACATTCAGTACTTC. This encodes CASSLIETAGVKNIQYF.

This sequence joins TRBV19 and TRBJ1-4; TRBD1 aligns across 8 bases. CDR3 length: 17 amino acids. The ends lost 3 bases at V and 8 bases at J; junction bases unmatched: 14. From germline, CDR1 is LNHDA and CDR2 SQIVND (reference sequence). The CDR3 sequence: CASSIGQGLPLSEKLFF. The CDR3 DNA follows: TGTGCCAGTAGTATCGGACAGGGCCTACCCCTTTCAGAAAAACTGTTTTTT.

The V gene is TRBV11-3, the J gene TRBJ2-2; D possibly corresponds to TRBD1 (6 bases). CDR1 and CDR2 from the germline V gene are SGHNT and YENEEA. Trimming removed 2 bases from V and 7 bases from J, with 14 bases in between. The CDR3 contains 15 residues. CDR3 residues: CASSLQPGEGGELFF. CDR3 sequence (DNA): TGTGCCAGCAGCTTACAGCCAGGGGAAGGCGGGGAGCTGTTTTTT. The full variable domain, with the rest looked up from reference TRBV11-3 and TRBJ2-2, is EAGVVQSPRYKIIEKKQPVAFWCNPISGHNTLYWYLQNLGQGPELLIRYENEEAVDDSQLPKDRFSAERLKGVDSTLKIQPAELGDSAVYLCASSLQPGEGGELFFGEGSRLTVL.

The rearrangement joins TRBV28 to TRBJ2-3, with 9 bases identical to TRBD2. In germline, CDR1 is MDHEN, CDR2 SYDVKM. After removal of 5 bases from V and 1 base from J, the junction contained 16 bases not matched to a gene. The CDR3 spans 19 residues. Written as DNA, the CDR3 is TGTGCCAGCAGTCAAAGCGGCCTAGCGGGATTATCGGGCACAGATACGCAGTATTTT. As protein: CASSQSGLAGLSGTDTQYF.

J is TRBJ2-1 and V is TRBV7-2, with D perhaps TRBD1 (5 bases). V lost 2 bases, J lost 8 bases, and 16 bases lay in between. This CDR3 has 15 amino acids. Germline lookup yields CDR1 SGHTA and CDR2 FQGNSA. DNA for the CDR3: TGTGCCAGCAGCTTAAGGGCAGGGTTGGTGGATGAGCAGTTCTTC. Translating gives CASSLRAGLVDEQFF. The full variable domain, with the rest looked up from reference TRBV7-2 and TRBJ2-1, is GAGVSQSPSNKVTEKGKDVELRCDPISGHTALYWYRQSLGQGLEFLIYFQGNSAPDKSGLPSDRFSAERTGGSVSTLTIQRTQQEDSAVYLCASSLRAGLVDEQFFGPGTRLTVL.

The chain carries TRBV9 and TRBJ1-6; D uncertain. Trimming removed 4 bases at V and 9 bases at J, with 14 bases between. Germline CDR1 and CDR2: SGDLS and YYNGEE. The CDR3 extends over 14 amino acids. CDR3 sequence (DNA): TGTGCCAGCAGCAAGGACCTGGGAAGTTCACCCCTCCACTTT. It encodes CASSKDLGSSPLHF. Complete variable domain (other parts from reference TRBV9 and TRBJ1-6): DSGVTQTPKHLITATGQRVTLRCSPRSGDLSVYWYQQSLDQGLQFLIQYYNGEERAKGNILERFSAQQFPDLHSELNLSSLELGDSALYFCASSKDLGSSPLHFGNGTRLTVT.